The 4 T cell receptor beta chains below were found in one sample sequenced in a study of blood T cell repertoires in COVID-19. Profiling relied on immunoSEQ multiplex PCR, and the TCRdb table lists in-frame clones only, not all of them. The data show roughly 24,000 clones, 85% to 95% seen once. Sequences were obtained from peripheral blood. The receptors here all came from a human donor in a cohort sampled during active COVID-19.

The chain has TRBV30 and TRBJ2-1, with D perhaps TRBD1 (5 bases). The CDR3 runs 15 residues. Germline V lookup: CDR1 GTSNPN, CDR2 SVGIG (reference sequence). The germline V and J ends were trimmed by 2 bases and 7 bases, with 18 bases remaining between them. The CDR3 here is CAWSKGFERMNEQFF. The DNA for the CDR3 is TGTGCCTGGAGTAAGGGGTTCGAACGCATGAATGAGCAGTTCTTC.

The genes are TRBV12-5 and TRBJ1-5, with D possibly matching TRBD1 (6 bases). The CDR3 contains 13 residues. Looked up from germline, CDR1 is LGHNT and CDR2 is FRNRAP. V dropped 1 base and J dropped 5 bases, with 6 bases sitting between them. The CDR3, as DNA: TGTGCTAGTGGTTTGGAGGGGGATCAGCCCCAGCATTTT. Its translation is CASGLEGDQPQHF.

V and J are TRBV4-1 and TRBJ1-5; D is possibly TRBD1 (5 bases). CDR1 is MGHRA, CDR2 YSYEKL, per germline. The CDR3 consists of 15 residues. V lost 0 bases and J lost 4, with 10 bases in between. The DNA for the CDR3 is TGCGCCAGCAGCCAAGATCTGCCAGGGAATCAGCCCCAGCATTTT. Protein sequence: CASSQDLPGNQPQHF.

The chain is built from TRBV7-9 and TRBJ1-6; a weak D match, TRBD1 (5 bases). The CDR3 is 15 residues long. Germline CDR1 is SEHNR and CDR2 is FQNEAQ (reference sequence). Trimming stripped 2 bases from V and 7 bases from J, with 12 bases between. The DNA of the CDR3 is TGTGCCAGCAGCTTAAAGGGGATTAAGAATTCACCCCTCCACTTT. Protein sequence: CASSLKGIKNSPLHF.